This TCR beta chain was identified during a study of molecular identifiers for immune sequencing clone quantification. Study-level results: Clones above 20 RNA copies contained over 99% of effector molecules and under 1% of naive molecules.

This clonotype has ten or more counts. Its target is not known. Each CDR3 protein is one row after TCRdb ran MiXCR on the PCR reads. The repertoire holds 460,000 or so distinct CDR3 sequences, with around 21% as singletons. Input for naive CD8 libraries was about 18,000 to 1,100,000 sorted cells; the RNA fraction used was 10%, 30% or 50%. Germline CDR1 SGHDT, CDR2 YYEEEE. The length of the CDR3 is 15 residues. V dropped 0 bases and J dropped 0 bases, with 9 bases sitting between them. This clonotype was obtained from a human donor in good health. Some libraries in this study had Jurkat cell RNA spiked in. The sample comprised naive CD8+ T cells from blood, with Jurkat cell RNA spiked in. Subset of the sample: FACS-sorted CD8+CD4-CCR7+CD45RA+ naive T cells. The chain employs TRBV5-6 and TRBJ1-1; maybe TRBD1 (5 bases). DNA for the CDR3: TGTGCCAGCAGCTTGGCCCCAGGGCTGAACACTGAAGCTTTCTTT. This codes for CASSLAPGLNTEAFF.